Below, one TCR beta chain is given with its context. Its antigen remains unidentified. These data come from a study of T cell repertoires in cytomegalovirus infection. Whole-study context: HLA-C-restricted CMV epitopes, recently identified, and well-studied HLA-B-restricted ones were used by the study. Indications came from public TCR beta signatures; they pointed to CMV infection and to a matching HLA type.

The length of the CDR3 is 14 residues. The V segment lost 6 bases and the J segment 6 bases; nucleotides outside the gene matches: 6. The study's findings and limits: Summed frequency of shared TCR beta families picked out CMV carriers who also had the relevant HLA. CMV-specific HLA-C-restricted TCR beta clonotypes dominated the ex vivo response.

TCRdb redid the calling of the reads with MiXCR, one entry per CDR3 protein. Found here are some 500,000 distinct CDR3 sequences, approximately 40% of them singletons; the top ten hold 40% to 60%. This clonotype originated in a human donor in good health (CMV status not recorded). Some clones in this sample may be carry-over from other donors' samples. The chain has TRBV12-3 or TRBV12-4 and TRBJ2-3; TRBD1 agrees at 10 bases. Material: cultured PBMCs, obtained from culture after CMV antigen stimulation. CDR3 nucleotide sequence: TGTGCCAGCAGCCAAGACAGGGGGCACGATACGCAGTATTTT. Translated, it gives CASSQDRGHDTQYF.